Reported below is one T cell receptor (beta chain). This specimen comes from a study of blood T cell repertoires in COVID-19. Study information: Sites across the United States, Italy and Spain contributed samples from acute and convalescent COVID-19. In each case, the material was cDNA or gDNA derived from T cells, B-cell-depleted T cells, or PBMCs.

Data came from immunoSEQ multiplex PCR; TCRdb stores just in-frame clones and leaves some out. The sample records more than 110,000 clones, 75% to 85% being singletons. The TCR originated in a man aged 50-60 years with acute or convalescent COVID-19. Sequencing was performed on peripheral blood.

CDR3 residues: CASSSKGAQHF. The CDR3 nucleotides are TGTGCCAGCAGTTCAAAAGGGGCCCAGCATTTT. The chain employs TRBV12-3 or TRBV12-4 and TRBJ1-5, with a weak D call TRBD1 (5 bases). Trimming removed 4 bases at V and 11 bases at J, with 9 bases between. There are 11 residues in the CDR3.